This passage covers 18 T cell receptor beta chains from one sample sequenced in a study of CD8+ T cells in alopecia areata. Treatment described: oral pan-JAK inhibitor, 5-10 mg twice daily. Extracted RNA was reverse transcribed, and the resulting cDNA served as sequencing template. Sequencing used immunoSEQ multiplex PCR; TCRdb keeps in-frame clones, though not all of them. The data contain about 300,000 clones, roughly 50% of them singletons. Sequenced material: CD4+ T cells sorted from blood, taken at week 24, from a patient treated with tofacitinib. These receptors all come from a human donor with alopecia areata.

The V gene is TRBV30, the J gene TRBJ1-2; 7 bases map to TRBD1. CDR3 length equals 16 residues. Trimming cost V 0 bases and J 6 bases; bases outside gene matches: 13. CDR1 and CDR2 (germline): GTSNPN, SVGIG (reference sequence). Here the CDR3 reads CAWSVRRDRGQDGYTF. DNA for the CDR3: TGTGCCTGGAGTGTACGGAGAGATAGGGGGCAGGATGGCTACACCTTC.

This chain links TRBV9 with TRBJ2-3; D not certain. CDR3 size: 15 residues. Per the germline V gene, CDR1 is SGDLS and CDR2 is YYNGEE. Trimming took off 0 bases at V and 0 bases at J, with 8 bases between the two ends. CDR3 nucleotides: TGTGCCAGCAGCGTAGACTCATCTAGCACAGATACGCAGTATTTT. It specifies CASSVDSSSTDTQYF.

The gene calls are TRBV28 and TRBJ1-2, with TRBD1 matching over 7 bases. The germline V gene has CDR1 MDHEN and CDR2 SYDVKM. There are 14 residues in the CDR3. Losses at the gene ends were 3 bases for V and 8 bases for J; bases not matched to a gene: 9. CDR3 DNA: TGTGCCAGCAGTTTTTCAGGGGGTCCACGGGGCTACACCTTC. Its protein product is CASSFSGGPRGYTF.

This clone has just a few counts. The rearrangement uses TRBV29-1 and TRBJ1-1; 7 positions agree with TRBD1. The CDR3 runs to 14 residues. Per the germline V gene, CDR1 is SQVTM and CDR2 is ANQGSEA. Trimming cost V 4 bases and J 8 bases; bases outside gene matches: 13. Written as DNA, the CDR3 is TGCAGCGTTGTTCCTATAGACAGGGTCATCGAAGCTTTCTTT. As protein: CSVVPIDRVIEAFF.

The chain carries TRBV7-3 and TRBJ2-7; weak D call: TRBD2 (5 bases). V was shortened by 5 bases and J by 0 bases, with 17 bases between the two germline ends. The CDR3 has 16 residues. CDR1 and CDR2 from the germline V gene are SGHTA and FQGTGA. CDR3 in amino acids: CASSPKGAASSYEQYF. The CDR3 nucleotides read TGTGCCAGCAGCCCAAAGGGAGCGGCCAGCTCCTACGAGCAGTACTTC.

Note on this clone: Other nucleotide sequences in the sample specify the same CDR3. V and J are TRBV7-9 and TRBJ2-7; 9 bases are shared with TRBD1. Germline V gene lookup returns CDR1 SEHNR and CDR2 FQNEAQ (reference sequence). The CDR3 spans 14 residues. Trimming cost V 1 base and J 2 bases; bases outside gene matches: 0. The CDR3 reads CASSLGTGAYEQYF. The CDR3 coding sequence is TGTGCCAGCAGCTTAGGGACAGGGGCCTACGAGCAGTACTTC.

The chain employs TRBV29-1 and TRBJ2-7; 7 positions match TRBD1. Germline values: CDR1 SQVTM, CDR2 ANQGSEA. The CDR3 is 12 amino acids. J lost 4 bases, V lost 4 bases, and 4 bases had no gene match. The CDR3 DNA reads as TGCAGCGTTGCGGCAGGGGGTTACGAGCAGTACTTC. It is translated as CSVAAGGYEQYF.

This clone was detected a few times. This chain joins TRBV4-1 and TRBJ1-2; TRBD1 matches at 9 bases. CDR1 is MGHRA, CDR2 YSYEKL, per germline. V trimming: 3 bases; J trimming: 5 bases; junction bases outside the gene matches: 4. The CDR3 loop spans 14 amino acids. Written as DNA, the CDR3 is TGCGCCAGCAGCCAGGAGGGGACAGGGTATGGCTACACCTTC. It yields the protein CASSQEGTGYGYTF.

This clone was seen only a few times. The rearrangement joins TRBV6-6 to TRBJ1-5; D gene unclear. The CDR3 has 12 amino acids. Trimming pared 0 bases from V and 5 bases from J, leaving 2 bases between. Germline V gene lookup returns CDR1 MNHNY and CDR2 SVGAGI (reference sequence). The CDR3 DNA sequence: TGTGCCAGCAGTTACTCGGATCAGCCCCAGCATTTT. Amino acids: CASSYSDQPQHF.

V is TRBV28 and J is TRBJ2-7; perhaps TRBD1 as D (6 bases). Germline lookup yields CDR1 MDHEN and CDR2 SYDVKM. The CDR3 totals 22 residues. Trimming removed 2 bases from V and 2 bases from J, with 34 bases in between. CDR3 coding DNA: TGTGCCAGCAGTTTAACCCCCCTCAGGGGTGGTAAGCAGGGGCCATCTACCTACGAGCAGTACTTC. Amino acids: CASSLTPLRGGKQGPSTYEQYF.

This rearrangement joins TRBV7-9 to TRBJ2-1, with TRBD2 matching 7 bases. V lost 5 bases to trimming and J lost 0 bases; unmatched junction nucleotides: 10. CDR1 is SEHNR, CDR2 FQNEAQ, per germline (reference sequence). This CDR3 has 17 amino acids. The CDR3 nucleotides are TGTGCCAGCAGCCTCGGACTAGTGGAATACTCCTACAATGAGCAGTTCTTC. It encodes CASSLGLVEYSYNEQFF.

V usage is TRBV7-9 and J usage is TRBJ1-2, with 10 bases identical to TRBD1. Per the germline V gene, CDR1 is SEHNR and CDR2 is FQNEAQ (reference sequence). Losses at the gene ends were 1 base for V and 13 bases for J; bases not matched to a gene: 15. The CDR3 extends over 16 amino acids. The DNA of the CDR3 is TGTGCCAGCAGCTTAGATCCGGGACAGGGGTCTACGTCGGGCACCTTC. Its translation: CASSLDPGQGSTSGTF.

The rearrangement uses TRBV2 and TRBJ2-2; D remains ambiguous. The CDR3 runs 14 residues. Germline CDR1 SNHLY, CDR2 FYNNEI. Trimming shortened V by 6 bases and J by 1 base, and 9 bases separated the two germline ends. The DNA of the CDR3 is TGTGCCAGCAGAAGACTCCTGAACACCGGGGAGCTGTTTTTT. Translating it yields CASRRLLNTGELFF.

The chain recombines TRBV2 with TRBJ1-2, with 7 bases that match TRBD1. J was trimmed by 7 bases and V by 6 bases; bases with no gene match: 2. Germline CDR1 reads SNHLY; CDR2 reads FYNNEI. The CDR3 contains 11 residues. The CDR3 is CASRDRAGYTF. CDR3 DNA sequence: TGTGCCAGCAGAGACAGGGCTGGCTACACCTTC.

The chain links TRBV4-1 to TRBJ1-6; D is uncertain. Germline CDR1 MGHRA, CDR2 YSYEKL. Trimming removed 0 bases from V and 8 bases from J, with 17 bases in between. This CDR3 region has 17 residues. The CDR3 DNA sequence: TGCGCCAGCAGCCAAGATCTGGAACTCCCAGAAGATTCACCCCTCCACTTT. Residues: CASSQDLELPEDSPLHF.

V is TRBV25-1 and J is TRBJ2-5; the match to TRBD2 covers 8 bases. The CDR3 consists of 15 residues. CDR1 MGHDK and CDR2 SYGVNS come from the germline V gene. Germline trimming cut 7 bases from V and 3 bases from J; bases unmatched to any gene: 10. The chain's CDR3 is CASTQRGPGEETQYF. In DNA form, the CDR3 reads TGTGCCAGCACTCAGCGGGGGCCGGGGGAAGAGACCCAGTACTTC.

The chain is built from TRBV19 and TRBJ2-1; D is ambiguous. Trimming pared 4 bases from V and 0 bases from J, leaving 7 bases between. The CDR3 extends over 14 amino acids. Per germline, CDR1 LNHDA and CDR2 SQIVND (reference sequence). CDR3 loop: CASSNQSSYNEQFF. The CDR3 nucleotides are TGTGCCAGTAGTAACCAGAGCTCCTACAATGAGCAGTTCTTC.

This chain uses TRBV5-1 with TRBJ2-7; possibly TRBD1 for D (5 bases). With 1 base removed from V and 6 bases from J, the gap between germline ends came to 8 bases. The CDR3 spans 12 residues. Germline CDR1 SGHRS, CDR2 YFSETQ. CDR3 sequence: CASSLQGGEQYF. The CDR3 DNA sequence: TGCGCCAGCAGCTTGCAGGGCGGCGAGCAGTACTTC.